A selection of T cell receptor beta chains follows, all from one sample in a study of blood T cell repertoires in COVID-19. Assay: immunoSEQ multiplex PCR; the TCRdb copy retains only in-frame clones and omits some. The sample gives approximately 230,000 clones, around 88% of which show up once; roughly 15% is in the top ten. The sequenced material came from PBMCs or T cells enriched from blood (not recorded which). These receptors all stem from a woman in her 50s with acute COVID-19. Each CDR3 is given without its conserved first and last residue.

17,TRBV4-2,TRBJ2-3,ASSPERSGSFRGTDTQY
14,TRBV15,TRBJ2-2,ATSRDRTGGTGELF
12,TRBV29-1,TRBJ1-5,SVTQGGRNQPQH
13,TRBV7-2,TRBJ2-3,ASKTGAGVRDTQY
11,TRBV30,TRBJ1-1,AWRGTANTEAF
14,TRBV6-5,TRBJ2-1,ASSYPQGARSHEQF
10,TRBV30,TRBJ2-7,AWSVHRGEQY
13,TRBV6-5,TRBJ2-7,ASRSPSGRPYEQY
11,TRBV6-5,TRBJ2-1,ASRLAGYNEQF
16,TRBV4-3,TRBJ2-2,ASSQDGWLADGAGELF
13,TRBV6-5,TRBJ2-3,ASSYLGGPTDTQY
13,TRBV28,TRBJ1-3,ASSFGAGGANTIY
12,TRBV11-2,TRBJ1-2,ASSLDSLFYGYT
13,TRBV7-6,TRBJ2-7,ASSTLAGGSYEQY
13,TRBV19,TRBJ1-3,ASSTRTGTGNTIY
12,TRBV7-2,TRBJ2-5,ASSLSGSKETQY
14,TRBV27,TRBJ1-1,ASSSEFGGRRTEAF
13,TRBV28,TRBJ1-6,ASIRGSSYNSPLH
11,TRBV2,TRBJ2-7,AVWDRAVHEQY
12,TRBV5-1,TRBJ2-7,ASSGSGISYEQY
12,TRBV9,TRBJ2-3,ASSVGGDTDTQY
13,TRBV6-5,TRBJ1-4,ASSNQGATNEKLF
13,TRBV3-1/TRBV3-2,TRBJ2-2,ASSQAGADTGELF
13,TRBV7-9,TRBJ2-7,ASSLALEGYDEQY
12,TRBV6-2/TRBV6-3,TRBJ2-2,ASSYYYSTGELF
12,TRBV11-1,TRBJ1-2,ASSYEGVGYGYT
11,TRBV28,TRBJ2-7,ASRVAGSYEQY
12,TRBV3-1/TRBV3-2,TRBJ2-1,ASSRTTLAGEQF
16,TRBV5-1,TRBJ1-5,ASSLHRGTSGGNQPQH
11,TRBV24-1,TRBJ1-5,ATMDREDQPQH
13,TRBV5-1,TRBJ2-2,ASSLGQRNTGELF
12,TRBV7-9,TRBJ1-1,ASSRGQVNTEAF
14,TRBV10-3,TRBJ2-7,AISDLTSGSSYEQY
13,TRBV9,TRBJ2-7,ASSHRDYTPYEQY
13,TRBV30,TRBJ1-5,AWSRVGLGNQPQH
13,TRBV7-3,TRBJ1-2,ASSPTGQGISGYT